This section outlines one TCR beta chain sequence together with its context. A read error may be the cause here, since a much bigger clone is one base away. The study amplified the TCR beta CDR3 region from genomic DNA. This amplification was carried out by two rounds of multiplex PCR. Each TRBV and TRBJ gene had its own primer in the first PCR round. Each CDR3 protein is one row after TCRdb ran MiXCR on the multiplex PCR reads. This table has tens of thousands of distinct CDR3 sequences, roughly a quarter appearing once. Blood, around 5.9 milliliters, was collected at each of two time points. The sample comes from a study of prognosis after radiotherapy for stage I lung cancer. Study-wide context: Roughly 15 patients presented with newly diagnosed primary stage I lung tumors, and 4 or 5 carried oligometastatic NSCLC following surgical resection of the primary tumor. Concurrently with stereotactic body radiotherapy, no other therapy was received by any patient.

From germline, CDR1 is DFQATT and CDR2 SNEGSKA (reference sequence). The CDR3 totals 15 residues. V lost 4 bases and J lost 5; bases outside the gene matches: 8. V usage is TRBV20-1 and J usage is TRBJ2-3; 11 bases fit TRBD2. The sequence came from a donor at least 50 years old with non-small cell lung cancer. The sequenced sample was PBMCs, obtained before or after stereotactic body radiation therapy (not recorded which). The CDR3 reads CSATTLAGVEDTQYF. The CDR3 nucleotides read TGCAGTGCTACTACACTAGCGGGAGTGGAAGATACGCAGTATTTT.